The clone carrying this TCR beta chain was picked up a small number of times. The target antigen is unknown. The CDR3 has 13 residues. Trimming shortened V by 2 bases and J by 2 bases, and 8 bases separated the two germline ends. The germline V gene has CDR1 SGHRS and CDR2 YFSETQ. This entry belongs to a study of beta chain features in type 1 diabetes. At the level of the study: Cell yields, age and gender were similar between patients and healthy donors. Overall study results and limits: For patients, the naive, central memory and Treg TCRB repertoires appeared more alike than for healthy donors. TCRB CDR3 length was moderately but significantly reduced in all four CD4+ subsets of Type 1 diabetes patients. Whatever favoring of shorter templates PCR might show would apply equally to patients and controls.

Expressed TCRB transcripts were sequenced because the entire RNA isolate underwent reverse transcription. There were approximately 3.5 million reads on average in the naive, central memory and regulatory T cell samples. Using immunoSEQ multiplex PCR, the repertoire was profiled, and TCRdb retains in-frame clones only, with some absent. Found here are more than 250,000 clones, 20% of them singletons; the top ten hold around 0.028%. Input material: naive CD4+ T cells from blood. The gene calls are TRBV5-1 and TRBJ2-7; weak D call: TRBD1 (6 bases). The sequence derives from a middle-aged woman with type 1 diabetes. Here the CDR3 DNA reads TGCGCCAGCAGCTTTCAGGGGCCCTACGAGCAGTACTTC. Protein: CASSFQGPYEQYF.